The present TCR beta chain was sequenced within a study of PD-L1 blockade in urothelial cancer. Templates that were synthetic TCR analogs were spiked into each PCR. Profiling relied on immunoSEQ multiplex PCR, and the TCRdb table lists in-frame clones only, not all of them. Among about 74,000 clones listed, under 90% were seen once. Indicated time point: pretreatment peripheral blood. Patients presented with locally advanced or metastatic urothelial carcinoma. V was trimmed by 6 bases and J by 9 bases, leaving 18 bases between them. The CDR3 is 13 residues long. CDR1 SQVTM and CDR2 ANQGSEA come from the germline V gene. Study-level results: Patients with durable benefit had greater blood expansion of tumor-associated TCR clones 3 weeks into treatment.

This clone occurred once. Its antigen is as yet unknown. The specimen was PBMCs, collected around atezolizumab (anti-PD-L1) treatment. The TCR comes from a man between 65 and 79 years old with urothelial cancer. This chain links TRBV29-1 with TRBJ2-1; D may be TRBD1 (5 bases). CDR3 sequence: CSVITTVGGEQFF. The CDR3 coding sequence is TGCAGCGTCATAACGACAGTCGGCGGTGAGCAGTTCTTC.